Listed here are 27 T cell receptor beta chains from one sample, sequenced in a study of T cells in Graves' hyperthyroidism and ophthalmopathy. Using RNA transcripts as the source, TCR beta CDR3 regions were amplified. Using the HTBI primer set, a first-round RT-PCR was run on the TCR CDR3. TCRdb fed the multiplex PCR reads into MiXCR, producing one record per CDR3 protein. Among hundreds of thousands of distinct CDR3 sequences, over 15% were seen once, and the ten largest hold 15% to 20%. The sample taken for sequencing was blood. The receptors shown here come from a woman between 18 and 29 years old with Graves' hyperthyroidism.

The sample holds a few counts of this clonotype. V usage is TRBV27 and J usage is TRBJ2-6; weak D call: TRBD1 (6 bases). V shed 9 bases and J shed 0 bases, with 12 bases lying between them. The CDR3 sequence is 15 residues long. In germline, CDR1 is MNHEY, CDR2 SMNVEV (reference sequence). The CDR3 loop is CASRQVNSGANVLTF. The DNA for the CDR3 is TGTGCCAGTCGACAGGTGAACTCTGGGGCCAACGTCCTGACTTTC.

This clonotype occurred a few times. V and J are TRBV12-3 or TRBV12-4 and TRBJ1-2; D remains ambiguous. The CDR3 runs 13 residues. V lost 3 bases and J 4 bases, leaving 9 bases between the germline ends. The CDR3 DNA sequence: TGTGCCAGCAGTTTCCGGTTTCTCTATGGCTACACCTTC. Its translation: CASSFRFLYGYTF.

This clonotype was counted between two and nine times. V gene TRBV29-1 combines with J gene TRBJ2-1; 7 positions match TRBD2. CDR3 length: 13 residues. Germline values: CDR1 SQVTM, CDR2 ANQGSEA. The J segment lost 9 bases and the V segment lost 4 bases, leaving 9 bases of the junction unmatched. The CDR3 bases are TGCAGCGTTGTCAAAGCGGGGCGCGGTGAGCAGTTCTTC. Protein product: CSVVKAGRGEQFF.

The chain links TRBV4-3 to TRBJ2-1; 7 bases agree with TRBD2. Trimming took 0 bases from V and 9 from J; bases not matched to a gene: 8. The CDR3 has 15 residues. From germline, CDR1 is LGHNA and CDR2 YSLEER. Written as DNA, the CDR3 is TGCGCCAGCAGCCAAGACAGAGCGGGGACGGGTGAGCAGTTCTTC. This translates into CASSQDRAGTGEQFF.

This clonotype was seen a handful of times. The rearrangement uses TRBV5-5 and TRBJ1-1, with unresolved D. V was clipped by 4 bases and J by 1 base, with 14 bases between them. Germline loops: CDR1 SGHKS, CDR2 YYEKEE (reference sequence). The CDR3 has 15 residues. For the CDR3, the DNA is TGTGCCAGCAGCCCCCGGGGAGGGAAGAACACTGAAGCTTTCTTT. The encoded protein is CASSPRGGKNTEAFF.

This clonotype has ten or more counts. The V call is TRBV30, the J call TRBJ1-3; no clear D gene. This CDR3 is 12 amino acids long. The germline V gene encodes CDR1 GTSNPN and CDR2 SVGIG (reference sequence). Trimming cost V 4 bases and J 1 base, with 5 bases left between them. For the CDR3, the DNA is TGTGCCTGGACCCGGTCTGGAAACACCATATATTTT. Protein: CAWTRSGNTIYF.

In this sample, this clonotype turned up many times. This chain connects TRBV7-2 to TRBJ2-4; 8 bases align to TRBD2. CDR1 and CDR2 from the germline V gene are SGHTA and FQGNSA. Germline trimming cut 5 bases from V and 5 bases from J; bases unmatched to any gene: 5. The CDR3 is 14 residues long. CDR3 sequence reads: CASSQGLEQNIQYF. The CDR3 DNA is TGTGCCAGCAGCCAGGGACTAGAACAAAACATTCAGTACTTC.

The V call is TRBV5-1, the J call TRBJ2-4; 12 bases match TRBD1. Germline V gives CDR1 SGHRS, CDR2 YFSETQ. The ends lost 4 bases at V and 9 bases at J; junction bases unmatched: 11. The CDR3 covers 16 residues. CDR3 nucleotides: TGCGCCAGCAGCACCCCGGGACAGGGGGCTGGAGGCATTCAGTACTTC. It encodes CASSTPGQGAGGIQYF.

This clonotype has just a few counts. The V call is TRBV11-2, the J call TRBJ2-1; 9 positions agree with TRBD2. The CDR3 extends over 18 amino acids. Germline-derived CDR1 and CDR2 are SGHAT and FQNNGV. Unmatched junction bases numbered 20, after V lost 8 bases and J lost 6 bases. The CDR3 protein is CASDPGGFRSGGSNEQFF. The CDR3 region has the DNA TGTGCCAGCGACCCTGGAGGTTTTCGAAGCGGGGGGTCCAATGAGCAGTTCTTC.

Only a few counts were recorded for this clonotype. The rearrangement joins TRBV27 to TRBJ1-2; tentatively, D is TRBD1 (5 bases). The V gene's germline CDR1 is MNHEY and CDR2 SMNVEV (reference sequence). The CDR3 covers 17 residues. Trimming shortened V by 5 bases and J by 4 bases, and 23 bases separated the two germline ends. The CDR3 protein is CASSHLTASGPPYGYTF. The CDR3 DNA reads TGTGCCAGCAGTCATCTCACAGCTTCGGGGCCCCCCTATGGCTACACCTTC.

The sample holds many counts of this clonotype. The chain uses TRBV2 and TRBJ1-5; a weak D match, TRBD1 (6 bases). CDR3 length equals 19 residues. V was cut by 5 bases and J by 1 base, with 24 bases left in between. The germline CDR1 and CDR2 sequences are SNHLY and FYNNEI. CDR3 DNA sequence: TGTGCCAGCAGTACACCACCGGGACATGGGGCCTTGAGCAATCAGCCCCAGCATTTT. Amino acids: CASSTPPGHGALSNQPQHF.

This clonotype has a count of ten or more. The chain joins TRBV6-1 to TRBJ2-1; 7 bases line up with TRBD2. Looked up from germline, CDR1 is MNHNS and CDR2 is SASEGT. The CDR3 loop spans 15 amino acids. Trimming took 3 bases from V and 1 from J; bases not matched to a gene: 3. DNA for the CDR3: TGTGCCAGCAGTGACTCAGCGGGATCCTACAATGAGCAGTTCTTC. Translation: CASSDSAGSYNEQFF.

The V call is TRBV10-3, the J call TRBJ1-2, with D possibly TRBD1 on 5 matching bases. This CDR3 region has 14 residues. Trimming cost V 3 bases and J 0 bases, with 8 bases left between them. Germline V CDR1 and CDR2: ENHRY, SYGVKD. In DNA, the CDR3 is TGTGCCATCAGTGAAGGGGTCACTAACTATGGCTACACCTTC. Amino acids: CAISEGVTNYGYTF.

The table lists this clonotype with many counts. The rearrangement uses TRBV2 and TRBJ2-1; D is undetermined. The CDR3 covers 13 residues. CDR1 is SNHLY, CDR2 FYNNEI, per germline. Trimming removed 2 bases at V and 9 bases at J, with 11 bases between. CDR3 bases: TGTGCCAGCAGTGAACGTAGGAATGGTGAGCAGTTCTTC. It is translated as CASSERRNGEQFF.

There are a few counts of this clonotype. The CDR3 DNA is TGTGCCAGTAGTTCCCTAGGGGTGGACCGGGGGAACTATGGCTACACCTTC. Translation gives CASSSLGVDRGNYGYTF. The chain couples TRBV19 to TRBJ1-2; TRBD1 might be the D (5 bases). This CDR3 region has 17 residues. CDR1 is LNHDA and CDR2 is SQIVND in the germline V gene (reference sequence). V was pared by 5 bases and J by 2 bases, with 21 bases between.

This clonotype was seen only a few times. J is TRBJ1-2 and V is TRBV12-5; TRBD1 aligns across 7 bases. The CDR3 loop spans 14 amino acids. With V trimmed by 0 bases and J by 6 bases, 4 bases remained unmatched. Germline CDR1 and CDR2: LGHNT and FRNRAP. CDR3 loop: CASGLVRGGDGYTF. Written as DNA, the CDR3 is TGTGCTAGTGGTTTGGTACGAGGGGGCGATGGCTACACCTTC.

This clonotype has a count of ten or more. The chain has TRBV6-2 or TRBV6-3 and TRBJ2-3; 10 bases map to TRBD2. V gave up 2 bases and J gave up 3 bases; unmatched junction bases: 5. CDR3 length: 16 amino acids. The V gene's germline CDR1 is MNHEY and CDR2 SVGEGT. The CDR3 bases are TGTGCCAGCAGTTACCGGCTAGCGGGAGCGACAGATACGCAGTATTTT. Amino acids: CASSYRLAGATDTQYF.

There are a few counts of this clonotype. J is TRBJ2-3 and V is TRBV4-2; D uncertain. Germline V gives CDR1 LGHNA, CDR2 YNFKEQ. V lost 0 bases and J 2 bases, leaving 6 bases between the germline ends. This CDR3 has 14 residues. This CDR3 reads CASSQDPNTDTQYF. DNA for the CDR3: TGTGCCAGCAGCCAAGACCCCAACACAGATACGCAGTATTTT.

In its sample, this clonotype was seen many times. V is TRBV10-3 and J is TRBJ2-1; 8 nucleotides agree with TRBD2. From germline, CDR1 is ENHRY and CDR2 SYGVKD. The trim removed 2 bases at V and 4 bases at J, leaving 4 bases unmatched. CDR3 length equals 15 residues. The CDR3 sequence: CAISEVGTRYNEQFF. As DNA, the CDR3 is TGTGCCATCAGTGAGGTCGGGACTAGATACAATGAGCAGTTCTTC.

The chain combines TRBV5-4 with TRBJ1-2; 8 positions match TRBD1. V shed 3 bases, J shed 7 bases, and the junction held 8 bases outside the gene matches. Germline-derived CDR1 and CDR2 are SGHNT and YYREEE (reference sequence). The CDR3 contains 14 residues. CDR3 coding DNA: TGTGCCAGCAGCTCCGACAGGGGTATGGGTGGCTACACCTTC. Residues: CASSSDRGMGGYTF.

There are many counts of this clonotype. V is TRBV7-2 and J is TRBJ2-1; 7 bases are a match to TRBD1. Trimming at V came to 2 bases and at J to 3 bases, leaving 4 bases not matched to a gene. This CDR3 contains 15 residues. Germline values: CDR1 SGHTA, CDR2 FQGNSA. CDR3 region: CASSLTWDSYNEQFF. DNA of the CDR3: TGTGCCAGCAGCTTAACATGGGACAGCTACAATGAGCAGTTCTTC.

CDR3 protein: CASSSGVWNTEAFF. DNA of the CDR3: TGTGCCAGCAGCTCAGGGGTCTGGAACACTGAAGCTTTCTTT. This rearrangement joins TRBV11-2 to TRBJ1-1; possibly TRBD1 for D (6 bases). Germline V gives CDR1 SGHAT, CDR2 FQNNGV. The CDR3 is 14 residues long. V was pared by 4 bases and J by 1 base, with 10 bases between.

A word on this clonotype: A read error may explain this, as a much larger clone is one base away. The chain is built from TRBV29-1 and TRBJ2-1, with TRBD2 identical over 11 bases. J was trimmed by 8 bases and V by 8 bases; bases with no gene match: 14. The CDR3 extends over 15 amino acids. Germline V lookup: CDR1 SQVTM, CDR2 ANQGSEA. The CDR3 region is CSTPRVAGGRDEQFF. For the CDR3, the DNA is TGCAGCACCCCAAGGGTAGCGGGAGGGCGGGATGAGCAGTTCTTC.

This clonotype showed up just a few times. V gene TRBV7-9 combines with J gene TRBJ2-1, with D perhaps matching TRBD2 (5 bases). V lost 8 bases, J lost 0 bases, and 11 bases lay in between. This CDR3 spans 14 amino acids. Germline V gene lookup returns CDR1 SEHNR and CDR2 FQNEAQ (reference sequence). CDR3 sequence reads: CASLRGSSYNEQFF. The CDR3 DNA reads TGTGCCAGCTTACGAGGGAGCTCCTACAATGAGCAGTTCTTC.

This clonotype showed up just a few times. The gene calls are TRBV28 and TRBJ2-6, with TRBD2 matching over 7 bases. This CDR3 is built from 17 residues. The V segment lost 7 bases and the J segment 1 base; nucleotides outside the gene matches: 10. Germline CDR1 and CDR2: MDHEN and SYDVKM. CDR3 sequence reads: CASTSGRVPSGANVLTF. CDR3 sequence (DNA): TGTGCCAGCACCTCGGGGAGGGTCCCTTCTGGGGCCAACGTCCTGACTTTC.

This clonotype was found a few times. This rearrangement joins TRBV6-2 or TRBV6-3 to TRBJ2-5, with TRBD2 identical over 9 bases. With 2 bases clipped from V and 0 bases from J, the junction kept 1 base outside the gene matches. The V gene's germline CDR1 is MNHEY and CDR2 SVGEGT. The CDR3 is 15 residues long. CDR3 coding DNA: TGTGCCAGCAGTTACGTAGCGGGGGACCAAGAGACCCAGTACTTC. Amino acids: CASSYVAGDQETQYF.

There are many counts of this clonotype. This chain joins TRBV7-2 and TRBJ2-1, with no clear D. V shed 5 bases and J shed 8 bases, with 10 bases lying between them. Per germline, CDR1 SGHTA and CDR2 FQGNSA. CDR3 length equals 12 residues. Written as DNA, the CDR3 is TGTGCCAGCAGCCCTGGATGGGATGAGCAGTTCTTC. Protein sequence: CASSPGWDEQFF.